The 18 T cell receptor beta chains below were found in one sample sequenced in a study of T cell responses to AZD1222 COVID-19 vaccine. Only in-frame clones appear in the TCRdb table, and some are missing; sequencing was by immunoSEQ multiplex PCR. Of around 96,000 clones in the sample, 70% to 90% were seen once. The specimen was peripheral blood, collected on day 0 of AZD1222 vaccination. The receptors originated from an adult in good health.

V gene TRBV5-1 combines with J gene TRBJ1-3, with D hard to call. In germline, CDR1 is SGHRS, CDR2 YFSETQ. This CDR3 has 12 amino acids. The V end lost 3 bases, the J end lost 9 bases, and 10 bases lay between the germline ends. The CDR3 bases are TGCGCCAGCAGCTCGTCGAGTGGCACCATATATTTT. It specifies CASSSSSGTIYF.

The chain is built from TRBV10-3 and TRBJ2-6; 7 positions agree with TRBD1. CDR1 and CDR2 (germline): ENHRY, SYGVKD. The ends lost 2 bases at V and 2 bases at J; junction bases unmatched: 3. This CDR3 is built from 16 residues. The CDR3 DNA reads as TGTGCCATCAGTGAGGGTGACAGGGCTGGGGCCAACGTCCTGACTTTC. Protein sequence: CAISEGDRAGANVLTF.

The chain couples TRBV30 to TRBJ1-3; D remains unclear. Germline V lookup: CDR1 GTSNPN, CDR2 SVGIG (reference sequence). V dropped 5 bases and J dropped 7 bases, with 9 bases sitting between them. This CDR3 is 11 amino acids long. Written as DNA, the CDR3 is TGTGCCTGGGGCACAAGGAACACCATATATTTT. Its translation is CAWGTRNTIYF.

V and J are TRBV30 and TRBJ1-5, with D hard to call. V lost 2 bases, J lost 0 bases, and 17 bases lay in between. CDR1 and CDR2 from the germline V gene are GTSNPN and SVGIG (reference sequence). This CDR3 has 17 amino acids. This chain's CDR3 is CAWSTRRGTNSNQPQHF. The CDR3 coding sequence is TGTGCCTGGAGTACTCGGCGCGGAACAAATAGCAATCAGCCCCAGCATTTT.

The V gene is TRBV4-3, the J gene TRBJ2-3, with 9 bases lining up with TRBD2. The germline gives CDR1 LGHNA, CDR2 YSLEER. J lost 9 bases, V lost 0 bases, and 13 bases had no gene match. The CDR3 sequence is 17 residues long. The CDR3 spells CASSQEPSGALSPTQYF. Written as DNA, the CDR3 is TGCGCCAGCAGCCAAGAGCCTAGCGGGGCTCTCTCGCCGACGCAGTATTTT.

V is TRBV6-5 and J is TRBJ1-4; 7 bases agree with TRBD1. Germline V CDR1 and CDR2: MNHEY, SVGAGI. V lost 7 bases to trimming and J lost 10 bases; unmatched junction nucleotides: 9. CDR3 size: 13 residues. This CDR3 reads CASIPGSGGKLFF. The CDR3, as DNA: TGTGCCAGCATACCAGGGTCAGGGGGAAAACTGTTTTTT.

CDR3 DNA sequence: TGCGCCAGCAGCCGGACAGAGAACACTGAAGCTTTCTTT. Amino acids: CASSRTENTEAFF. The J gene is TRBJ1-1, the V gene TRBV5-1, with D possibly being TRBD1 (6 bases). The V gene's germline CDR1 is SGHRS and CDR2 YFSETQ. The V and J ends lost 4 bases and 1 base respectively, with 8 bases between them. The CDR3 length is 13 residues.

V is TRBV13 and J is TRBJ1-2, with TRBD1 identical over 7 bases. Germline V gives CDR1 PRHDT, CDR2 FYEKMQ (reference sequence). The CDR3 totals 13 residues. The J segment lost 2 bases and the V segment lost 7 bases, leaving 4 bases of the junction unmatched. The CDR3 DNA reads as TGTGCCAGCAATCAGGACAGGAACTATGGCTACACCTTC. Amino acids: CASNQDRNYGYTF.

The genes are TRBV7-8 and TRBJ2-2, with D possibly being TRBD2 (7 bases). The V gene's germline CDR1 is SGHVS and CDR2 FQNEAQ. This CDR3 is 15 amino acids long. V lost 2 bases and J lost 5, with 12 bases in between. The CDR3 protein is CASSLRGADTGELFF. CDR3 nucleotide sequence: TGTGCCAGCAGCTTACGGGGGGCAGATACCGGGGAGCTGTTTTTT.

The chain carries TRBV6-6 and TRBJ1-2; 9 nucleotides match TRBD1. The CDR3 sequence is 17 residues long. Germline CDR1 is MNHNY and CDR2 is SVGAGI (reference sequence). J gave up 2 bases and V 5 bases, and 12 bases lay outside the gene matches. CDR3 in DNA: TGTGCCAGCAGTCCCCGGGACAGGGAAAATAAAAACTATGGCTACACCTTC. Amino acids: CASSPRDRENKNYGYTF.

The V and J genes are TRBV18 and TRBJ2-3; D not resolved. The CDR3 is 13 residues long. The germline V gene encodes CDR1 KGHSH and CDR2 LQKENI. The V gene lost 5 bases and the J gene lost 0 bases, with 6 bases spanning the gap. CDR3 loop: CASSKDSTDTQYF. The CDR3 nucleotides are TGTGCCAGCTCAAAAGACAGCACAGATACGCAGTATTTT.

About this clone itself: Germline is not matched at one junction end, which may reflect a read error. This rearrangement joins TRBV6-5 to TRBJ2-1; D is perhaps TRBD1 (6 bases). Germline V CDR1 and CDR2: MNHEY, SVGAGI. This CDR3 is 16 amino acids long. The CDR3 sequence is CAGSYDDRSSYNEQFF. The DNA for the CDR3 is TGTGCCGGCAGTTATGACGACAGGAGCTCCTACAATGAGCAGTTCTTC.

The CDR3 reads CASSWGSGGSNEQFF. The CDR3 region has the DNA TGTGCCAGCAGCTGGGGCAGCGGGGGGAGCAATGAGCAGTTCTTC. This rearrangement joins TRBV3-1 (or the pseudogene TRBV3-2) to TRBJ2-1, with 9 bases fitting TRBD2. CDR3 length: 15 amino acids. The J segment lost 6 bases and the V segment lost 5 bases, leaving 8 bases of the junction unmatched. From germline, CDR1 is LGHDT and CDR2 YNNKEL (reference sequence).

The count of this clone is one. The chain employs TRBV18 and TRBJ2-7; D unclear. Germline V gene data show CDR1 as KGHSH and CDR2 as LQKENI. V gave up 3 bases and J gave up 6 bases, with 12 bases separating them. The CDR3 extends over 13 amino acids. The CDR3, as DNA: TGTGCCAGCTCACCTTTGGCGGACCTCGAGCAGTACTTC. This translates into CASSPLADLEQYF.

This clone was counted once. This chain links TRBV19 with TRBJ1-2, with D unresolved. The ends were cut back, 7 bases at V and 2 bases at J, with 11 bases in the middle. This CDR3 contains 13 residues. Germline CDR1 and CDR2: LNHDA and SQIVND (reference sequence). The CDR3 sequence: CASTSNGNYGYTF. The CDR3 DNA sequence: TGTGCCAGTACCAGTAACGGGAACTATGGCTACACCTTC.

This clone has a single count. The chain uses TRBV2 and TRBJ1-5, with a weak D call TRBD1 (6 bases). Germline V gene lookup returns CDR1 SNHLY and CDR2 FYNNEI. This CDR3 is built from 12 residues. V was trimmed by 6 bases and J by 9 bases, leaving 12 bases between them. The CDR3 reads CASRAGVPPQHF. Written as DNA, the CDR3 is TGTGCCAGCAGGGCAGGGGTACCGCCCCAGCATTTT.

V gene TRBV5-5 combines with J gene TRBJ1-4; D not resolved. This CDR3 comprises 14 residues. CDR1 is SGHKS and CDR2 is YYEKEE in the germline V gene (reference sequence). V was pared by 3 bases and J by 5 bases, with 11 bases between. CDR3 region: CASSSPPPNEKLFF. The CDR3 coding sequence is TGTGCCAGCAGCTCGCCACCCCCCAATGAAAAACTGTTTTTT.

The V and J genes are TRBV4-1 and TRBJ1-4; TRBD1 aligns across 8 bases. The CDR3 has 15 amino acids. The V segment lost 2 bases and the J segment 5 bases; nucleotides outside the gene matches: 4. Germline CDR1 MGHRA, CDR2 YSYEKL. Written as DNA, the CDR3 is TGCGCCAGCAGCCAATTACAGGGGGGGAATGAAAAACTGTTTTTT. Translation gives CASSQLQGGNEKLFF.